The clone carrying this TCR beta chain occurred many times. The TCRbeta library was prepared with unique molecular identifiers. One entry per CDR3 protein, called by TCRdb with MiXCR from the PCR reads. The table records about 690,000 distinct CDR3 sequences, roughly 17% of them present only once. This record comes from a study of T-cell reconstitution after alpha-beta-depleted transplantation in children. This CDR3 has 14 amino acids. The V end lost 0 bases, the J end lost 0 bases, and 7 bases lay between the germline ends. Germline values: CDR1 DFQATT, CDR2 SNEGSKA (reference sequence). The specimen comprised PBMCs from the stem cell graft donor, sampled from the stem cell graft. This receptor was obtained from a human donor who donated a stem cell graft to a child with acute myeloid leukemia. The chain employs TRBV20-1 and TRBJ2-3; TRBD1 or TRBD2 may be the D gene (5 bases each). The CDR3 coding sequence is TGCAGTGCTAGAGAAGGGGAGAGCACAGATACGCAGTATTTT. Its protein product is CSAREGESTDTQYF.